Listed here are 24 T cell receptor beta chains from one sample, sequenced in a study of cytomegalovirus exposure and HLA in healthy donors. Primers included in the PCR were 60 Vbeta and 13 Jbeta primers. Generated by immunoSEQ multiplex PCR, the TCRdb table keeps only in-frame clones and is missing some. The sample lists under 250,000 clones; approximately 82% were seen once. Sequencing was performed on PBMCs. The source of these receptors is a male donor in good health and CMV-seronegative.

CDR3 nucleotide sequence: TGTGCCAGCAGCCCGGGACAGGGGTTGGACACTGAAGCTTTCTTT. As protein: CASSPGQGLDTEAFF. The V call is TRBV7-8, the J call TRBJ1-1; TRBD1 aligns across 10 bases. CDR1 and CDR2 (germline): SGHVS, FQNEAQ. With 5 bases clipped from V and 3 bases from J, the junction kept 6 bases outside the gene matches. The CDR3 length is 15 residues.

The J gene is TRBJ2-1, the V gene TRBV6-1; possibly TRBD1 for D (9 bases). The CDR3 consists of 21 residues. V was shortened by 2 bases and J by 4 bases, with 30 bases between the two germline ends. CDR1 and CDR2 from the germline V gene are MNHNS and SASEGT. CDR3 residues: CASSEPYWDRATSGLYNEQFF. For the CDR3, the DNA is TGTGCCAGCAGTGAACCGTATTGGGACAGGGCCACTAGCGGACTATACAATGAGCAGTTCTTC.

The V and J genes are TRBV11-2 and TRBJ2-7, with 9 bases identical to TRBD1. The CDR3 length is 16 residues. V was clipped by 2 bases and J by 6 bases; unmatched bases: 11. CDR1 and CDR2 (germline): SGHAT, FQNNGV. The DNA for the CDR3 is TGTGCCAGCAGCTTAACGATGGGACAGGGATTGGGCGAGCAGTACTTC. Its translation is CASSLTMGQGLGEQYF.

V usage is TRBV19 and J usage is TRBJ2-7; 7 positions match TRBD2. From germline, CDR1 is LNHDA and CDR2 SQIVND (reference sequence). CDR3 length: 13 residues. J gave up 2 bases and V 5 bases, and 3 bases lay outside the gene matches. The CDR3 DNA reads TGTGCCAGTAGTGCCGGGACTACCTACGAGCAGTACTTC. This encodes CASSAGTTYEQYF. The full variable domain, completed using reference TRBV19 and TRBJ2-7, is DGGITQSPKYLFRKEGQNVTLSCEQNLNHDAMYWYRQDPGQGLRLIYYSQIVNDFQKGDIAEGYSVSREKKESFPLTVTSAQKNPTAFYLCASSAGTTYEQYFGPGTRLTVT.

The genes are TRBV5-6 and TRBJ1-4, with D possibly being TRBD1 (5 bases). This CDR3 spans 13 amino acids. The germline V gene encodes CDR1 SGHDT and CDR2 YYEEEE. V lost 2 bases and J lost 5, with 7 bases in between. The DNA of the CDR3 is TGTGCCAGCAGCTTTAGGGGAAATGAAAAACTGTTTTTT. Translated: CASSFRGNEKLFF.

A few counts support this clone. The chain joins TRBV6-1 to TRBJ2-7; D possibly corresponds to TRBD1 (6 bases). Germline V lookup: CDR1 MNHNS, CDR2 SASEGT. Between the trimmed V and J ends, which lost 7 bases and 4 bases, there was a span of 14 bases. The CDR3 covers 13 residues. As DNA, the CDR3 is TGTGCCAGCACGAGGGCAGGGGTATACGAGCAGTACTTC. It encodes CASTRAGVYEQYF.

The rearrangement links TRBV19 to TRBJ2-7; 8 bases agree with TRBD2. Germline V gene sequence: CDR1 LNHDA, CDR2 SQIVND (reference sequence). The CDR3 extends over 14 amino acids. Unmatched junction bases numbered 5, after V lost 3 bases and J lost 4 bases. CDR3 sequence: CASSMSLAGYEQYF. CDR3 coding DNA: TGTGCCAGTAGTATGTCGCTAGCGGGTTACGAGCAGTACTTC.

The CDR3: CASSLGGRLSGANVLTF. The CDR3 DNA reads TGTGCCAGCAGCTTGGGAGGACGACTCTCTGGGGCCAACGTCCTGACTTTC. The chain recombines TRBV11-2 with TRBJ2-6, with D possibly being TRBD2 (6 bases). The germline V gene has CDR1 SGHAT and CDR2 FQNNGV. The CDR3 has 17 residues. V shed 3 bases and J shed 0 bases, with 12 bases lying between them.

This chain links TRBV5-1 with TRBJ1-5, with TRBD1 matching over 8 bases. The length of the CDR3 is 16 residues. Germline-derived CDR1 and CDR2 are SGHRS and YFSETQ. V shed 1 base and J 3 bases; nucleotides not matched to a gene: 6. The CDR3 DNA reads TGCGCCAGCAGCTTGTCCGGGACAGGTTCCAATCAGCCCCAGCATTTT. Protein sequence: CASSLSGTGSNQPQHF.

CDR3 sequence reads: CASSQSSGRATDTQYF. Written as DNA, the CDR3 is TGTGCCAGCAGCCAATCAAGCGGGAGGGCCACAGATACGCAGTATTTT. The chain joins TRBV16 to TRBJ2-3; TRBD2 aligns across 10 bases. This CDR3 contains 16 residues. CDR1 and CDR2 from the germline V gene are KGHSY and FQNENV. The trim removed 0 bases at V and 2 bases at J, leaving 2 bases unmatched.

This sequence joins TRBV28 and TRBJ2-1; the match to TRBD2 covers 12 bases. Per germline, CDR1 MDHEN and CDR2 SYDVKM. The V segment lost 1 base and the J segment 7 bases; nucleotides outside the gene matches: 14. This CDR3 is 19 amino acids long. The CDR3 spells CASSLYKTSGRMKRNEQFF. Written as DNA, the CDR3 is TGTGCCAGCAGTTTATATAAAACTAGCGGGAGGATGAAGCGGAATGAGCAGTTCTTC.

V and J are TRBV2 and TRBJ2-5; tentative D call: TRBD1 (6 bases). The V end was cut by 6 bases, the J end by 2 bases, with 10 bases between. Germline V CDR1 and CDR2: SNHLY, FYNNEI. The length of the CDR3 is 13 residues. Here the CDR3 reads CASRLDSQETQYF. The CDR3 nucleotides read TGTGCCAGCAGATTGGACAGTCAAGAGACCCAGTACTTC.

This clone appeared a few times. The gene calls are TRBV6-1 and TRBJ2-5; 9 bases match TRBD1. The tail of the sequence fits TRBJ2-7 better, so the J call may be wrong. This CDR3 region has 15 residues. Germline values: CDR1 MNHNS, CDR2 SASEGT. CDR3 region: CASSENKQGAYEQYF. CDR3 DNA sequence: TGTGCCAGCAGTGAAAATAAACAGGGGGCTTACGAGCAGTACTTC.

This chain joins TRBV7-3 and TRBJ1-1; no clear D gene. This CDR3 has 14 residues. Between the trimmed V and J ends, which lost 2 bases and 2 bases, there was a span of 9 bases. Germline V gene data show CDR1 as SGHTA and CDR2 as FQGTGA. DNA for the CDR3: TGTGCCAGCAGCTTAGAGGCAGACAACACTGAAGCTTTCTTT. Its protein product is CASSLEADNTEAFF.

The chain has TRBV29-1 and TRBJ2-7; TRBD2 matches 12 bases. V shed 4 bases, J shed 6 bases, and the junction held 4 bases outside the gene matches. Germline V gene data show CDR1 as SQVTM and CDR2 as ANQGSEA. This CDR3 has 13 residues. The CDR3: CSVGLAGAVEQYF. CDR3 coding DNA: TGCAGCGTTGGACTAGCGGGGGCGGTCGAGCAGTACTTC.

This clone was seen a single time. J is TRBJ1-1 and V is TRBV7-9; D possibly corresponds to TRBD1 (5 bases). V dropped 5 bases and J dropped 1 base, with 17 bases sitting between them. Germline CDR1 SEHNR, CDR2 FQNEAQ (reference sequence). This CDR3 region has 16 residues. In DNA form, the CDR3 reads TGTGCCAGCAGCCCGCGTTTTGGGGGGACGAACACTGAAGCTTTCTTT. This encodes CASSPRFGGTNTEAFF.

This clone occurred a few times. The gene calls are TRBV4-1 and TRBJ2-5, with 7 bases lining up with TRBD2. The germline V gene has CDR1 MGHRA and CDR2 YSYEKL. J gave up 2 bases and V 4 bases, and 13 bases lay outside the gene matches. CDR3 length equals 17 residues. CDR3 region: CASSRGRTSGDQETQYF. The CDR3 coding sequence is TGCGCCAGCAGCCGAGGCAGGACTAGTGGGGATCAAGAGACCCAGTACTTC.

V usage is TRBV19 and J usage is TRBJ2-5, with D perhaps TRBD2 (7 bases). Germline values: CDR1 LNHDA, CDR2 SQIVND (reference sequence). The CDR3 extends over 12 amino acids. The V and J ends lost 10 bases and 7 bases respectively, with 16 bases between them. DNA for the CDR3: TGTGCCACCAGGGACGGGGGGCCGACCCAGTACTTC. Its protein product is CATRDGGPTQYF.

The rearrangement uses TRBV6-5 and TRBJ1-1; D is unclear. This CDR3 spans 15 amino acids. Trimming pared 5 bases from V and 3 bases from J, leaving 16 bases between. Germline-derived CDR1 and CDR2 are MNHEY and SVGAGI. CDR3 in amino acids: CASSRPTRSDTEAFF. CDR3 nucleotide sequence: TGTGCCAGCAGTCGACCGACAAGGTCGGACACTGAAGCTTTCTTT.

This clone was seen a single time. V and J are TRBV5-1 and TRBJ2-1, with D perhaps TRBD2 (5 bases). The CDR3 contains 14 residues. Germline V gives CDR1 SGHRS, CDR2 YFSETQ. V was pared by 0 bases and J by 5 bases, with 9 bases between. CDR3 nucleotide sequence: TGCGCCAGCAGCTTGGGGGAGCGGAACAATGAGCAGTTCTTC. Translating it yields CASSLGERNNEQFF. The full variable domain, its missing parts supplied by reference TRBV5-1 and TRBJ2-1, is KAGVTQTPRYLIKTRGQQVTLSCSPISGHRSVSWYQQTPGQGLQFLFEYFSETQRNKGNFPGRFSGRQFSNSRSEMNVSTLELGDSALYLCASSLGERNNEQFFGPGTRLTVL.

About this clone itself: Other DNA sequences in the sample encode the same CDR3. The chain carries TRBV5-1 and TRBJ2-1, with 9 positions matching TRBD2. The CDR3 has 17 amino acids. Germline V gives CDR1 SGHRS, CDR2 YFSETQ. V trimming: 0 bases; J trimming: 2 bases; junction bases outside the gene matches: 6. The CDR3 reads CASSLVGTSPTYNEQFF. The DNA for the CDR3 is TGCGCCAGCAGCTTGGTGGGGACTAGCCCGACCTACAATGAGCAGTTCTTC.

The genes are TRBV19 and TRBJ2-7; D gene uncertain. This CDR3 is 15 amino acids long. The V and J ends lost 0 bases and 3 bases respectively, with 12 bases between them. The germline CDR1 and CDR2 sequences are LNHDA and SQIVND (reference sequence). DNA of the CDR3: TGTGCCAGTAGTATAGACACAACTACCTTCTACGAGCAGTACTTC. It codes for CASSIDTTTFYEQYF.

The V call is TRBV27, the J call TRBJ2-1, with D possibly being TRBD2 (6 bases). Per the germline V gene, CDR1 is MNHEY and CDR2 is SMNVEV (reference sequence). Trimming shortened V by 4 bases and J by 6 bases, and 7 bases separated the two germline ends. The CDR3 contains 12 residues. CDR3 loop: CASSWRGNEQFF. The CDR3 DNA follows: TGTGCCAGCAGTTGGAGGGGCAATGAGCAGTTCTTC.

The sample holds a few counts of this clone. The chain is built from TRBV19 and TRBJ1-2, with 10 bases matching TRBD1. The CDR3 runs to 14 residues. Germline V gene lookup returns CDR1 LNHDA and CDR2 SQIVND (reference sequence). With V trimmed by 0 bases and J by 8 bases, 3 bases remained unmatched. Here the CDR3 DNA reads TGTGCCAGTAGTATAGAAGGACAGGGGGGCGGCTACACCTTC. Protein: CASSIEGQGGGYTF.